The present TCR beta chain was sequenced within a study of CD8 T cells in ankylosing spondylitis. Findings and limits, study-wide: There was a TCR beta motif, made of several highly homologous variants, that appeared characteristic of ankylosing spondylitis blood. As reported, disease-linked clones showed significant enrichment in matched ankylosing spondylitis synovial fluid.

In its sample, this clonotype was seen a few times. What it recognizes is unknown. TCRdb used MiXCR to reprocess the 5' RACE reads, holding one entry per CDR3 protein. This table holds about 390,000 distinct CDR3 sequences, about a fifth found once. This TCR derives from a male donor with ankylosing spondylitis. Sequenced material: blood, either unsorted or a sorted T cell fraction (not recorded which).

The CDR3 DNA reads TGTGCCAGCAGTTTATCAACGGCTAATGAAAAACTGTTTTTT. Its translation is CASSLSTANEKLFF. The rearrangement links TRBV12-3 or TRBV12-4 to TRBJ1-4; D remains unclear. The CDR3 is 14 residues long. The V gene lost 2 bases and the J gene lost 3 bases, with 7 bases spanning the gap.